This is a list of T cell receptor beta chains from one sample in a study of beta chain features in type 1 diabetes. Produced via immunoSEQ multiplex PCR; TCRdb's table is partial and in-frame only. Of about 650,000 clones detected, under 15% appear once; the ten largest clones hold around 0.12%. Sample: naive CD4+ T cells from blood. Receptors were obtained from a man aged 25-45 years with type 1 diabetes. Each CDR3 is given with its conserved first and last residue. Each record gives: J gene, D gene, clone size, V gene, CDR3 protein, CDR3 DNA. The D gene is left open where the match is weak. Clone size appears in some rows only: once, few, many, or a class for an expanded clone.

TRBJ2-2 | NA | NA | TRBV4-2 | CASSQVRLNTGELFF | TGTGCCAGCAGCCAAGTCCGGCTGAACACCGGGGAGCTGTTTTTT
TRBJ2-2 | NA | few | TRBV7-2 | CASSLDWNTGELFF | TGTGCCAGCAGCCTAGACTGGAACACCGGGGAGCTGTTTTTT
TRBJ1-2 | NA | NA | TRBV4-3 | CASSHPGSATIGYTF | TGCGCCAGCAGCCACCCCGGGTCCGCCACTATCGGCTACACCTTC
TRBJ2-4 | TRBD1 | few | TRBV11-2 | CASSLDWTGRNIQYF | TGTGCCAGCAGCTTAGACTGGACAGGGCGAAACATTCAGTACTTC
TRBJ2-7 | NA | NA | TRBV29-1 | CSASDSYEQYF | TGCAGCGCTTCGGACAGTTACGAGCAGTACTTC
TRBJ2-7 | TRBD1 | NA | TRBV30 | CAWSLGTGGFYEQYF | TGTGCCTGGAGTCTAGGGACAGGTGGTTTCTACGAGCAGTACTTC
TRBJ2-1 | TRBD1 | NA | TRBV29-1 | CSVESQGEFF | TGCAGCGTTGAATCCCAGGGGGAGTTCTTC
TRBJ1-3 | TRBD1 | NA | TRBV2 | CASRRTGAGNTIYF | TGTGCCAGCAGACGGACAGGGGCTGGAAACACCATATATTTT
TRBJ2-3 | NA | few | TRBV19 | CASGQGNTDTQYF | TGTGCCAGTGGTCAGGGGAACACAGATACGCAGTATTTT
TRBJ1-1 | TRBD1 | few | TRBV10-2 | CASKDRVNTEAFF | TGCGCCAGCAAGGACAGGGTGAACACTGAAGCTTTCTTT
TRBJ2-1 | TRBD1 | NA | TRBV19 | CASSPQGAYNEQFF | TGTGCCAGTAGTCCCCAGGGGGCCTACAATGAGCAGTTCTTC
TRBJ1-5 | TRBD1 | few | TRBV7-9 | CASSLGQQPNQPQHF | TGTGCCAGCAGCTTGGGACAGCAACCCAATCAGCCCCAGCATTTT
TRBJ1-5 | NA | many | TRBV30 | CAWGQDQPQHF | TGTGCCTGGGGACAAGATCAGCCCCAGCATTTT
TRBJ1-1 | TRBD1 | NA | TRBV19 | CASRRQGARNTEAFF | TGTGCCAGCCGCCGACAGGGGGCTAGGAACACTGAAGCTTTCTTT
TRBJ2-1 | NA | NA | TRBV9 | CASSARDFPGNEQFF | TGTGCCAGCAGCGCTAGGGACTTCCCCGGCAATGAGCAGTTCTTC
TRBJ2-3 | NA | few | TRBV7-2 | CASSSVEGPGTQYF | TGTGCCAGCAGCTCAGTTGAGGGGCCTGGTACGCAGTATTTT
TRBJ1-2 | NA | many | TRBV23-1 | CASSRSAGYTF | TGCGCCAGCAGTCGGTCGGCTGGCTACACCTTC
TRBJ1-5 | NA | few | TRBV2 | CASSRAEENQPQHF | TGTGCCAGCAGTCGGGCCGAGGAGAATCAGCCCCAGCATTTT
TRBJ1-4 | NA | NA | TRBV14 | CASSQFGTVNEKLFF | TGTGCCAGCAGCCAATTCGGGACCGTTAATGAAAAACTGTTTTTT
TRBJ2-1 | TRBD1 | few | TRBV4-3 | CASSQLPGQGYNEQFF | TGCGCCAGCAGCCAACTTCCGGGACAGGGGTACAATGAGCAGTTCTTC
TRBJ2-2 | NA | few | TRBV6-1 | CASSESRGNTGELFF | TGTGCCAGCAGTGAATCCAGGGGGAACACCGGGGAGCTGTTTTTT
TRBJ2-5 | NA | few | TRBV15 | CATSNGQHQQETQYF | TGTGCCACCAGCAACGGACAGCATCAGCAAGAGACCCAGTACTTC
TRBJ2-7 | TRBD2 | NA | TRBV5-4 | CASSLAGVSYEQYF | TGTGCCAGCAGCCTAGCGGGGGTATCCTACGAGCAGTACTTC
TRBJ2-7 | NA | NA | TRBV28 | CASSYARSYEQYF | TGTGCCAGCAGTTACGCTCGATCCTACGAGCAGTACTTC
TRBJ1-3 | TRBD1 | few | TRBV5-8 | CASSPGDSSGNTIYF | TGTGCCAGCAGCCCAGGGGACAGCTCTGGAAACACCATATATTTT
TRBJ2-5 | NA | few | TRBV5-4 | CASSSRDGEETQYF | TGTGCCAGCAGCTCCCGGGACGGGGAAGAGACCCAGTACTTC
TRBJ1-4 | NA | few | TRBV5-1 | CASSWGLDGEAKEKLFF | TGCGCCAGCAGCTGGGGGCTAGACGGGGAGGCAAAAGAAAAACTGTTTTTT
TRBJ1-4 | NA | few | TRBV5-1 | CASSSTVTNEKLFF | TGCGCCAGCAGCTCGACAGTAACTAATGAAAAACTGTTTTTT
TRBJ2-3 | NA | few | TRBV7-7 | CASSLGTSTDTQYF | TGTGCTAGCAGCCTTGGGACTAGCACAGATACGCAGTATTTT
TRBJ2-7 | NA | NA | TRBV27 | CASSWPELGEQYF | TGTGCCAGCAGTTGGCCGGAGCTAGGCGAGCAGTACTTC
TRBJ2-7 | TRBD1 | NA | TRBV19 | CARTQCRDSTYEQYF | TGTGCCAGAACCCAATGCCGGGACAGCACCTACGAGCAGTACTTC
TRBJ2-2 | NA | few | TRBV2 | CASSDVTPANTGELFF | TGTGCCAGCAGTGACGTTACTCCTGCGAACACCGGGGAGCTGTTTTTT
TRBJ2-7 | TRBD1 | few | TRBV7-8 | CASRGTETSYEQYF | TGTGCCAGCAGAGGGACAGAGACTTCCTACGAGCAGTACTTC
TRBJ2-6 | NA | NA | TRBV7-2 | CASSLEPSGANVLTF | TGTGCCAGCAGCTTAGAGCCCTCTGGGGCCAACGTCCTGACCTTC
TRBJ1-3 | NA | few | TRBV9 | CASSVEKFSGNTIYF | TGTGCCAGCAGCGTAGAGAAATTCTCTGGAAACACCATATATTTT
TRBJ2-5 | NA | few | TRBV19 | CASSIVVQETQYF | TGTGCCAGTAGTATAGTAGTCCAAGAGACCCAGTACTTC
TRBJ1-5 | NA | NA | TRBV14 | CASSQATAVQPQHF | TGTGCCAGCAGCCAAGCGACCGCTGTTCAGCCCCAGCATTTT
TRBJ1-2 | NA | NA | TRBV28 | CASSLESYGYTF | TGTGCCAGCAGTTTGGAATCATATGGCTACACCTTC
TRBJ2-3 | TRBD2 | few | TRBV7-2 | CASSSGLAGSADTQYF | TGTGCCAGCAGCTCGGGACTAGCGGGGAGCGCAGATACGCAGTATTTT
TRBJ1-6 | NA | NA | TRBV5-4 | CASSFGTGNSPLHF | TGTGCCAGCAGCTTCGGTACAGGGAATTCACCCCTCCACTTT
TRBJ1-1 | NA | NA | TRBV29-1 | CSVPGQNTEAFF | TGCAGCGTCCCTGGACAGAACACTGAAGCTTTCTTT
TRBJ1-5 | NA | NA | TRBV25-1 | CASSDSSNQPQHF | TGTGCCAGCAGTGACTCCAGCAATCAGCCCCAGCATTTT